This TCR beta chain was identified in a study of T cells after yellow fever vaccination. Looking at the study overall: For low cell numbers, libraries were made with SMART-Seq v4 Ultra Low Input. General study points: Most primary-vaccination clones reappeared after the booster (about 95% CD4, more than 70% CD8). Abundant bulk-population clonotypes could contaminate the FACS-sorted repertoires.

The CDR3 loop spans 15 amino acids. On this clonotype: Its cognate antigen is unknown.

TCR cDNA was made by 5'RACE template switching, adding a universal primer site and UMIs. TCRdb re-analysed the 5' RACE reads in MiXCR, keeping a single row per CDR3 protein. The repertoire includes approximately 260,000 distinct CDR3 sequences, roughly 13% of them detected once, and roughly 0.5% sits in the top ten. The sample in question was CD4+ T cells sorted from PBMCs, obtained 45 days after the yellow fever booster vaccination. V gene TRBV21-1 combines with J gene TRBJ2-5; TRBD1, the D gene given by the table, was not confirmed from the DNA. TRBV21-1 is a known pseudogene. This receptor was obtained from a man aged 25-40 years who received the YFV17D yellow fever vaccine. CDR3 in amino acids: CASQSGTQHRETQYF. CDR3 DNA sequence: TGTGCCAGCCAGTCCGGGACACAGCATAGAGAGACCCAGTACTTC.